This T cell receptor (beta chain) was identified in a study of cytomegalovirus exposure and HLA in healthy donors. Study-level findings and limits: Cytomegalovirus status, reportedly, was diagnosed with high specificity and sensitivity by the classifier. With later analysis, a missense DCLRE1C variant became linked to TCR beta V- and J-gene trimming. As immune exposure information, only CMV serostatus was available.

The CDR3 extends over 19 amino acids. The germline gives CDR1 MGHRA, CDR2 YSYEKL. V trimming: 4 bases; J trimming: 0 bases; junction bases outside the gene matches: 15. A remark on this clone: What it recognizes is unknown.

PCR involved 60 Vbeta and 13 Jbeta primers. The repertoire was sequenced with immunoSEQ multiplex PCR; TCRdb's copy has only in-frame clones and lacks some. The sample contains 120,000 or so clones, 70% to 85% of which appear only once. V gene TRBV4-1 combines with J gene TRBJ2-1, with TRBD1 matching over 7 bases. The clonotype comes from a man aged 18-30 years in good health and CMV-seronegative. Sequencing was performed on PBMCs. In nucleotides, the CDR3 is TGCGCCAGCAGCCCGAAAACTGAACAGGGGTTGGGCTCCTACAATGAGCAGTTCTTC. The encoded protein is CASSPKTEQGLGSYNEQFF.